Shown below are 28 T cell receptor beta chains from a single sample sequenced in a study of T cells after yellow fever vaccination. In TCRdb, the 5' RACE reads were re-called with MiXCR into one record per CDR3 protein. The table lists under 550,000 distinct CDR3 sequences, 20% to 25% of them singletons, with 15% to 20% in the top ten. The sequences come from PBMCs, collected less than 25 days after the first yellow fever vaccination. These TCRs come from a man younger than 35 who received the YFV17D yellow fever vaccine.

The chain joins TRBV6-7 to TRBJ2-5; 10 nucleotides match TRBD1. TRBV6-7 is sorted into the ORF group, with uncertain function. V lost 2 bases, J lost 4 bases, and 10 bases stayed unmatched. The CDR3 is 17 residues long. Here the CDR3 DNA reads TGTGCCAGCAGTTACGGGGACCGGGACAGGGGTGGAGAGACCCAGTACTTC. Translated, it gives CASSYGDRDRGGETQYF.

This clonotype appeared a few times. The chain joins TRBV7-3 to TRBJ1-3, with D tentatively TRBD1 (6 bases). Germline V gives CDR1 SGHTA, CDR2 FQGTGA. The CDR3 has 14 residues. Between the trimmed V and J ends, which lost 4 bases and 14 bases, there was a span of 21 bases. CDR3 loop: CASSYLDRPRELYF. For the CDR3, the DNA is TGTGCCAGCAGCTACCTAGACAGGCCACGGGAACTATATTTT.

This clonotype turned up a few times. CDR3 in DNA: TGCGCCAGCAGCCAAGGGAAAGCGGGGGCTACTAGCACAGATACGCAGTATTTT. As protein: CASSQGKAGATSTDTQYF. The rearrangement joins TRBV4-3 to TRBJ2-3, with 8 positions matching TRBD2. The CDR3 is 18 amino acids. Germline CDR1 is LGHNA and CDR2 is YSLEER. The ends lost 1 base at V and 0 bases at J; junction bases unmatched: 9.

This clonotype was recorded only once. The V call is TRBV1, the J call TRBJ1-4; TRBD1 was called by the table and not checked on the DNA. TRBV1 is flagged as a pseudogene. This CDR3 region has 14 residues. The CDR3 protein is CTSSPGRENEKLFF. CDR3 nucleotide sequence: TGCACCAGCAGCCCAGGCAGGGAAAATGAAAAACTGTTTTTT.

This clonotype was found a few times. The chain joins TRBV10-3 to TRBJ1-6; TRBD1 agrees at 7 bases. CDR3 size: 13 residues. After removal of 7 bases from V and 9 bases from J, the junction contained 6 bases not matched to a gene. Germline V CDR1 and CDR2: ENHRY, SYGVKD. The CDR3 DNA follows: TGTGCCATCACCTCGACAGGGCTTTCACCCCTCCACTTT. Translated, it gives CAITSTGLSPLHF.

V is TRBV7-8 and J is TRBJ1-3; D is unclear. Trimming pared 3 bases from V and 1 base from J, leaving 7 bases between. The CDR3 is 14 residues long. Germline values: CDR1 SGHVS, CDR2 FQNEAQ. The CDR3 is CASSFRNSGNTIYF. The CDR3 nucleotides read TGTGCCAGCAGCTTCAGGAATTCTGGAAACACCATATATTTT.

This chain connects TRBV6-5 to TRBJ1-2, with 9 bases aligning to TRBD1. With V trimmed by 2 bases and J by 3 bases, 10 bases remained unmatched. Germline V gene sequence: CDR1 MNHEY, CDR2 SVGAGI. The CDR3 is made up of 17 amino acids. The CDR3 is CASSYRNTGTGHYGYTF. The CDR3 bases are TGTGCCAGCAGTTACCGAAATACCGGGACAGGGCACTATGGCTACACCTTC.

This sequence joins TRBV4-1 and TRBJ2-5, with D possibly TRBD2 on 5 matching bases. The V and J ends lost 4 bases and 5 bases respectively, with 14 bases between them. There are 14 residues in the CDR3. CDR1 and CDR2 from the germline V gene are MGHRA and YSYEKL. The CDR3 region has the DNA TGCGCCAGCAGCCGTGAGAGGACTTCTGAGACCCAGTACTTC. The encoded protein is CASSRERTSETQYF.

This clonotype turned up a few times. The chain carries TRBV20-1 and TRBJ2-1, with TRBD2 as a possible D gene (6 bases). The CDR3 extends over 14 amino acids. Germline V lookup: CDR1 DFQATT, CDR2 SNEGSKA (reference sequence). The V end lost 1 base, the J end lost 10 bases, and 17 bases lay between the germline ends. CDR3 sequence (DNA): TGCAGTGCTAGAGGTGGACTACCGGGCGGGGAGCAGTTCTTC. Its translation is CSARGGLPGGEQFF.

The sample holds a few counts of this clonotype. This sequence joins TRBV7-3 and TRBJ2-2, with D tentatively TRBD1 or TRBD2 (6 bases each). Per the germline V gene, CDR1 is SGHTA and CDR2 is FQGTGA. Trimming removed 5 bases at V and 6 bases at J, with 13 bases between. The CDR3 extends over 14 amino acids. The CDR3 DNA reads TGTGCCAGCAGCCCATTTAGGGGGGCCGGGGAGCTGTTTTTT. Protein product: CASSPFRGAGELFF.

This clonotype turned up a few times. The rearrangement joins TRBV7-9 to TRBJ2-1; the match to TRBD1 covers 9 bases. From germline, CDR1 is SEHNR and CDR2 FQNEAQ (reference sequence). The trim removed 4 bases at V and 12 bases at J, leaving 10 bases unmatched. The CDR3 runs to 14 residues. The CDR3 nucleotides read TGTGCCAGCAGCTCCTGGGACAGGGAAGAAGGGCAGTTCTTC. Protein: CASSSWDREEGQFF.

This clonotype was observed a handful of times. The chain joins TRBV6-2 or TRBV6-3 to TRBJ2-1; the D gene is possibly TRBD2 (5 bases). V lost 6 bases and J 7 bases, leaving 19 bases between the germline ends. Germline CDR1 is MNHEY and CDR2 is SVGEGT. CDR3 length: 15 residues. CDR3 sequence (DNA): TGTGCCAGCAGGCTACTAGACAAGCCTCTGAATGAGCAGTTCTTC. Its protein product is CASRLLDKPLNEQFF.

This clonotype was recorded a few times. The V and J genes are TRBV19 and TRBJ2-1; 9 nucleotides agree with TRBD2. V was clipped by 3 bases and J by 5 bases; unmatched bases: 5. From germline, CDR1 is LNHDA and CDR2 SQIVND (reference sequence). The CDR3 is made up of 15 amino acids. The CDR3 bases are TGTGCCAGTAGTATGGGTAGCGGGGGCCACAATGAGCAGTTCTTC. Its translation: CASSMGSGGHNEQFF.

This clonotype was detected only a few times. The V gene is TRBV20-1, the J gene TRBJ1-5; TRBD1 might be the D (5 bases). CDR1 and CDR2 from the germline V gene are DFQATT and SNEGSKA (reference sequence). V gave up 6 bases and J gave up 7 bases, with 16 bases separating them. The CDR3 has 13 amino acids. The CDR3: CSAPGGDEQPQHF. Written as DNA, the CDR3 is TGCAGTGCCCCGGGGGGGGACGAACAGCCCCAGCATTTT.

V usage is TRBV15 and J usage is TRBJ1-4; D gene ambiguous. Per the germline V gene, CDR1 is LNHNV and CDR2 is YYDKDF (reference sequence). Trimming removed 0 bases from V and 7 bases from J, with 12 bases in between. This CDR3 spans 15 amino acids. CDR3 loop: CATSRDLGAVEKLFF. In DNA form, the CDR3 reads TGTGCCACCAGCAGAGACTTAGGTGCGGTTGAAAAACTGTTTTTT.

This clonotype was seen a handful of times. This sequence joins TRBV27 and TRBJ2-1; maybe TRBD2 (5 bases). The length of the CDR3 is 16 residues. CDR1 is MNHEY, CDR2 SMNVEV, per germline (reference sequence). Trimming removed 6 bases from V and 1 base from J, with 16 bases in between. In DNA form, the CDR3 reads TGTGCCAGCAGCCCGGGAAGGTCAATTTCCTACAATGAGCAGTTCTTC. This encodes CASSPGRSISYNEQFF.

This chain uses TRBV5-1 with TRBJ1-1; tentatively, D is TRBD1 (6 bases). The V gene's germline CDR1 is SGHRS and CDR2 YFSETQ. The CDR3 spans 16 residues. The V gene lost 3 bases and the J gene lost 0 bases, with 15 bases spanning the gap. For the CDR3, the DNA is TGCGCCAGCAGCTCCCAGGGGTGGCCCATGAACACTGAAGCTTTCTTT. It codes for CASSSQGWPMNTEAFF. Complete variable domain (other parts from reference TRBV5-1 and TRBJ1-1): KAGVTQTPRYLIKTRGQQVTLSCSPISGHRSVSWYQQTPGQGLQFLFEYFSETQRNKGNFPGRFSGRQFSNSRSEMNVSTLELGDSALYLCASSSQGWPMNTEAFFGQGTRLTVV.

This clonotype was counted only a few times. V and J are TRBV2 and TRBJ2-7, with 8 nucleotides matching TRBD2. This CDR3 has 15 amino acids. Germline trimming cut 2 bases from V and 0 bases from J; bases unmatched to any gene: 3. From germline, CDR1 is SNHLY and CDR2 FYNNEI. CDR3 DNA: TGTGCCAGCAGTGAAACTAGCGGATACTCCTACGAGCAGTACTTC. Protein sequence: CASSETSGYSYEQYF.

The chain uses TRBV10-3 and TRBJ1-1; no clear D. Germline V lookup: CDR1 ENHRY, CDR2 SYGVKD. The germline V and J ends were trimmed by 8 bases and 5 bases, with 12 bases remaining between them. The CDR3 is 12 residues long. The CDR3 here is CAIRGLVTEAFF. Written as DNA, the CDR3 is TGTGCCATCCGAGGGTTGGTGACTGAAGCTTTCTTT.

J is TRBJ2-5 and V is TRBV24-1; a weak D match, TRBD1 (5 bases). The CDR3 covers 13 residues. The ends were cut back, 4 bases at V and 12 bases at J, with 17 bases in the middle. Germline V gives CDR1 KGHDR, CDR2 SFDVKD. The CDR3 sequence is CATSDPRQPSEYF. The CDR3 nucleotides read TGTGCCACCAGTGACCCTCGACAGCCCTCGGAGTACTTC.

This clonotype has at least ten counts. The J gene is TRBJ2-1, the V gene TRBV6-2 or TRBV6-3; 8 bases are a match to TRBD1. This CDR3 comprises 16 residues. V dropped 6 bases and J dropped 1; count of bases not matched to a gene: 8. From germline, CDR1 is MNHEY and CDR2 SVGEGT. CDR3 nucleotide sequence: TGTGCCAGCAGAACCTACAGGGGGGAATCCTACAATGAGCAGTTCTTC. Its protein is CASRTYRGESYNEQFF.

This clonotype was seen only a few times. The rearrangement joins TRBV4-3 to TRBJ2-7; TRBD1 is a possible D gene (6 bases). The length of the CDR3 is 16 residues. CDR1 is LGHNA and CDR2 is YSLEER in the germline V gene. V was pared by 0 bases and J by 5 bases, with 17 bases between. The CDR3 DNA reads TGCGCCAGCAGCCAAGATAGGGGCAGGGGTTCCCACGAGCAGTACTTC. This translates into CASSQDRGRGSHEQYF.

In this sample, this clonotype turned up many times. The chain carries TRBV3-1 and TRBJ1-6; D unresolved. Germline-derived CDR1 and CDR2 are LGHDT and YNNKEL (reference sequence). V was pared by 0 bases and J by 10 bases, with 10 bases between. This CDR3 comprises 14 residues. Here the CDR3 DNA reads TGTGCCAGCAGCCAAGATAGGGTAGGATCACCCCTCCACTTT. It specifies CASSQDRVGSPLHF.

This clonotype was seen more than once but under ten times. V usage is TRBV28 and J usage is TRBJ2-5; no definite D call. The CDR3 runs 13 residues. The germline gives CDR1 MDHEN, CDR2 SYDVKM. V lost 3 bases and J 7 bases, leaving 12 bases between the germline ends. CDR3 coding DNA: TGTGCCAGCAGTTTCCCTGGGGTAGCGACCCAGTACTTC. Translating gives CASSFPGVATQYF.

This clonotype was observed a few times. The rearrangement joins TRBV12-3 or TRBV12-4 to TRBJ2-2; D gene unclear. The CDR3 has 14 amino acids. V gave up 6 bases and J gave up 0 bases, with 8 bases separating them. In DNA form, the CDR3 reads TGTGCCAGCAGCTGGACGACGAACACCGGGGAGCTGTTTTTT. The encoded protein is CASSWTTNTGELFF.

The chain employs TRBV30 and TRBJ1-4; 8 bases fit TRBD1. The CDR3 sequence is 14 residues long. The V gene's germline CDR1 is GTSNPN and CDR2 SVGIG (reference sequence). V was clipped by 0 bases and J by 8 bases; unmatched bases: 5. As DNA, the CDR3 is TGTGCCTGGAGTGTAAAGGCAGGGGGCGAAAAACTGTTTTTT. Amino acids: CAWSVKAGGEKLFF.

The gene calls are TRBV20-1 and TRBJ2-7; D is unclear. Trimming took off 3 bases at V and 2 bases at J, with 11 bases between the two ends. The CDR3 contains 13 residues. Germline V gene data show CDR1 as DFQATT and CDR2 as SNEGSKA (reference sequence). The CDR3 DNA is TGCAGTGCTAGTTCGGTATCCCCCTACGAGCAGTACGTC. Protein sequence: CSASSVSPYEQYV.

The chain combines TRBV11-2 with TRBJ1-2, with TRBD1 identical over 8 bases. The CDR3 totals 13 residues. The V and J ends lost 5 bases and 5 bases, in that order; junction bases with no gene match: 4. CDR1 and CDR2 from the germline V gene are SGHAT and FQNNGV. DNA for the CDR3: TGTGCCAGCAGCCGACAGGGGAAGTATGGCTACACCTTC. This encodes CASSRQGKYGYTF.